A selection of T cell receptor beta chains follows, all from one sample in a study of radiotherapy plus CTLA-4 blockade in lung cancer. Here immunoSEQ multiplex PCR was the method, and the copy in TCRdb shows in-frame clones only, minus some. The table has 62,000 or so clones, roughly 85% seen once. Sequencing was performed on peripheral blood, taken from a patient treated with radiotherapy plus ipilimumab. The receptors come from a human donor with non-small cell lung cancer who had a complete response to radiotherapy plus ipilimumab. CDR3s include the opening cysteine and the closing phenylalanine or tryptophan. The D gene is left open where the match is weak. The listing skips clone size in some rows; elsewhere it reads once, few, many or a size class.

>TRBV10-3|TRBJ2-3|few|.
TGTGCCATCAGTGAGTACAGGGCCCCAGATACGCAGTATTTT
CAISEYRAPDTQYF
>TRBV5-5|TRBJ2-5|once|TRBD1
TGTGCCAGCAGCTTGGGGACAGGCTATCCGGAGACCCAGTACTTC
CASSLGTGYPETQYF
>TRBV5-1|TRBJ2-1|.|.
TGCGCCAGCAGCCGACTAGTCCATGAGCAGTTCTTC
CASSRLVHEQFF
>TRBV10-3|TRBJ1-1|.|.
TGTGCCGTGGGCCAAACGAACACTGAAGCTTTCTTT
CAVGQTNTEAFF
>TRBV15|TRBJ2-7|.|.
TGTGCCACCAGCAGAGTTGGATCCTACGAGCAGTACTTC
CATSRVGSYEQYF
>TRBV28|TRBJ2-3|.|TRBD2
TGTGCCAGCCGGGGGAGGATTTTAGCGGGGAGGGGGACAGATACGCAGTATTTT
CASRGRILAGRGTDTQYF
>TRBV19|TRBJ1-4|.|.
TGTGCCAGTAGTGCGGTATGGGGTCCAACTAATGAAAAACTGTTTTTT
CASSAVWGPTNEKLFF
>TRBV10-3|TRBJ2-1|.|TRBD2
TGTGCCATCAGTGGGTTAGCGGGAGAAGAGGTGAGGAGTGAGCAGTTCTTC
CAISGLAGEEVRSEQFF
>TRBV5-8|TRBJ2-2|once|.
TGTGCCAGCAGCTTCGGGGGAGATCGGCGGTCGGGGGAGCTGTTTTTT
CASSFGGDRRSGELFF
>TRBV7-2|TRBJ2-1|.|.
TGTGCCAGCAGCTTAAATCGGGGCCCAAATGAGCAGTTCTTC
CASSLNRGPNEQFF
>TRBV19|TRBJ1-3|.|TRBD1
TGTGCCAGTAGTATCTTTGGAGGGGGCGCATCTGGAAACACCATATATTTT
CASSIFGGGASGNTIYF
>TRBV7-6|TRBJ2-1|.|TRBD2
TGTGCCAGCGGGGGACTAGCGCGAGAGCAGTTCTTC
CASGGLAREQFF
>TRBV5-1|TRBJ2-3|.|TRBD2
TGCGCCAGCAGCTTGGCCACGACTAGCGGGAGCATGGCAGATACGCAGTATTTT
CASSLATTSGSMADTQYF
>TRBV15|TRBJ1-5|once|.
TGTGCCACCAGCACCTCCCGGGGGGCTTCAACGCAGCCCCAGCATTTT
CATSTSRGASTQPQHF
>TRBV10-1|TRBJ2-5|.|.
TGCGCCAGCAGTGAGTCTGGCAGGGAAGAGACCCAGTACTTC
CASSESGREETQYF
>TRBV6-1|TRBJ1-2|.|.
TGTGCCAGCAGTGTCTCGGACTATGGCTACACCTTC
CASSVSDYGYTF
>TRBV7-8|TRBJ1-1|.|.
TGTGCCAGCAGCTTAATCAGGGGAGGTGCTTTCTTT
CASSLIRGGAFF
>TRBV5-1|TRBJ1-1|.|.
TGCGCCAGCAGCTTGGCCGGGGTGGGTAGTCTAACCCTGAACACTGAAGCTTTCTTT
CASSLAGVGSLTLNTEAFF
>TRBV9|TRBJ2-3|.|.
TGTGCCAGCAGCGTAGAGTCAGCAACAGATACGCAGTATTTT
CASSVESATDTQYF
>TRBV7-9|TRBJ2-2|.|TRBD1
TGTGCCAGCAGCTTACAGGGGGCGTTTAGCGCCGGGGAGCTGTTTTTT
CASSLQGAFSAGELFF
>TRBV6-1|TRBJ2-7|.|.
TGTGCCAGCAGTGACAGAGTCTTC
CASSDRVF
>TRBV7-7|TRBJ2-7|few|.
TGTGCTAGCAGCTTACTAAATCGGGCCGAGCAGTACTTC
CASSLLNRAEQYF
>TRBV2|TRBJ2-2|.|TRBD2
TGTGCCAGCAGTGGGGGACTAGCGGGCACCGGGGAGCTGTTTTTT
CASSGGLAGTGELFF
>TRBV5-1|TRBJ2-3|.|.
TGCGCCAGCAGCTTGGCGGTTGTCTCTAAGCCGGATACGCAGTATTTT
CASSLAVVSKPDTQYF
>TRBV5-4|TRBJ2-4|.|TRBD2
TGTGCCAGCAGTTGGGACTATTCCAAAAACATTCAGTACTTC
CASSWDYSKNIQYF
>TRBV10-3|TRBJ2-1|.|.
TGTGCCATCGGACCCGACGGAGCTGAGCAGTTCTTC
CAIGPDGAEQFF
>TRBV18|TRBJ1-6|.|.
TGTGCCAGCTCCACAGGGATAGATTCACCCCTCCACTTT
CASSTGIDSPLHF
>TRBV25-1|TRBJ1-2|.|TRBD1
TGTGCCAGCAGTGAGGACAGGGCGAACTATGGCTACACCTTC
CASSEDRANYGYTF
>TRBV19|TRBJ1-2|.|TRBD1
TGTGCCAGTACCTCCATGACAGGGGCGGAGGGCTACACCTTC
CASTSMTGAEGYTF
>TRBV6-1|TRBJ1-6|.|.
TGTGCCAGCAGTGAACAGCTCTATAATTCACCCCTCCACTTT
CASSEQLYNSPLHF
>TRBV19|TRBJ1-2|.|.
TGTGCCAGTAGTCTTACGTGGGATCAAGGCTACACCTTC
CASSLTWDQGYTF
>TRBV10-3|TRBJ2-5|.|TRBD2
TGTGCCATCAGGGCTAGCGGGGACCAAGAGACCCAGTACTTC
CAIRASGDQETQYF
>TRBV27|TRBJ2-1|.|.
TGTGCCAGCATCCCTGGCGGCATTTACAATGAGCAGTTCTTC
CASIPGGIYNEQFF
>TRBV6-5|TRBJ2-4|.|.
TGTGCCAGCAGTTATATGGGGTCCGGCGGCAAAAACATTCAGTACTTC
CASSYMGSGGKNIQYF